This T cell receptor beta chain was sequenced in a study of HIV-infected children after antiretroviral therapy interruption (dated by TCRdb to between 2017 and 2020). About the full investigation: Eight children, all with CD4+ count above 500 and viral load below 50 copies/ml, were included, of whom four were on planned treatment interruption and four were on continuous treatment. Median age was roughly 9.9 years in the interruption group and approximately 8 years in the continuous treatment group. Recorded exposure to EBV and CMV was present in most of the participating children. Interruption-arm samples came from week 0, week 12, end of interruption (week 24 or 48), and about 3 years after study end. For the continuous-treatment arm, samples from the corresponding weeks 0, 48 and 150 were analyzed. Alongside measurements of thymic output, the study compared TCR repertoires of children on planned treatment interruption with TCR repertoires of children on continuous antiretroviral treatment.

On the study overall, not on this receptor specifically: In the naive CD4+ repertoires of PTI patients, CDR3 sharing between time points dropped after the start of interruption, while many sequences were shared between the end of interruption and 3 years later. An increase in the naive CD4+ Gini coefficient was observed by the end of treatment interruption, suggesting clonal expansion, and a return to baseline was observed by 3 years. The small number of patients is a limitation of the study, so the data should be interpreted with caution. Minor non-naive CD45RA+ populations such as EMRA or stem memory cells might have been included among the sorted CD45RA+ naive cells.

The sample's treatment or condition, from its label and the paper: PENTA 11 planned treatment interruption arm or continuous ART arm. The participants, all children from the United Kingdom aged 2 to 15 years, had been on at least three-drug ART for a minimum of 24 weeks. Cryopreserved PBMCs containing at least 5 million viable cells were needed, and a few candidate patients were excluded because their viable PBMC yield was low. Using a FACSAria III cell sorter, naive CD4+ CD45RA+ CD45RO- T cells were FACS-sorted out of thawed PBMCs. Sorted cells were fixed, and RNA was extracted using the RNeasy FFPE kit followed by the RNeasy Micro kit. This clonotype has ten or more counts. This clone's antigen is unknown. No much larger clone is present one base from it, and per-base qualities are unavailable. Library prep was done by 3' RACE. TCR libraries were constructed from RNA with a 3' RACE protocol that used unique molecular identifiers to correct for PCR amplification bias. Amplicon libraries were pooled in groups of up to about 12 and sequenced on an Illumina MiSeq using v2 2x250 paired-end chemistry. Per the original workflow: Reads were processed with Decombinator to assign V and J genes and CDR3, with barcode-based error and PCR bias correction. Before the Gini coefficient was calculated with the R ineq package, repertoires were subsampled to the same depth. CDR3 similarity was assessed with GLIPH, Hamming distance and a shared triplet metric. Starting from the raw public reads, TCRdb applied fastp trimming at Q25, assembled clones with MiXCR and retained in-frame beta chains. Rows matching on CDR3 protein sequence are summarized as one entry with the most common DNA and genes. The V and J calls reflect TCRdb's pipeline rather than the authors' work. The sample yields about 89,000 distinct CDR3 sequences; approximately 6.9% were counted once. Jointly, the top ten make up about 1.1% of the sample.

The germline ends are 8 bases apart after V is trimmed by 6 bases and J by 3 bases. The CDR3 holds 12 amino acids from the cysteine to the phenylalanine. The entry retains the CDR3 DNA only, 36 bases that are in frame from base 1. The specimen was CD45RA+ CD4+ T cells from PBMCs, pooled from several time points, collected from a donor given antiretroviral therapy, either interrupted or continuous. The cell subset or site label here, explained by the study, means: naive CD4+ CD45RA+ CD45RO- T cells. The sequence came from a pool of human donors with HIV. This sequence uses TRBV12-3 or TRBV12-4 and TRBJ2-5, with the D segment possibly TRBD1 or TRBD2, each aligning over 6 bases. The CDR3: CASRRDKETQYF. The nucleotides are TGTGCCAGCAGGCGGGACAAAGAGACCCAGTACTTC.